The clone carrying this T cell receptor (beta chain) appeared once. Its antigen is as yet unknown. Random hexamers primed reverse transcription of about 0.45 to 1 ug RNA. TCRdb fed the immunoSEQ multiplex PCR reads into MiXCR, producing one record per CDR3 protein. The table lists some 130,000 distinct CDR3 sequences, approximately 95% of them singletons. This sample stems from a study of CD8 T cells in Susac syndrome. Background on the study: Clinically active disease was present in more than five of the sequenced Susac syndrome patients. Eight of these patients were in remission. Overall study findings and caveats: In total CD8+ repertoires, around 15 Susac-specific public clones were detected, and CD8+ TEMRA repertoires contained four to six. Peak Susac CD8+ clonal expansion occurred in TEMRA cells and active patients.

There are 15 residues in the CDR3. CDR1 is SGHRS, CDR2 YFSETQ, per germline. Germline trimming cut 4 bases from V and 4 bases from J; bases unmatched to any gene: 8. The chain joins TRBV5-1 to TRBJ2-5; TRBD1 matches 9 bases. Input material: CD8+ T cells from PBMCs. The clonotype originates from a human donor with Susac syndrome. CDR3 region: CASSLGTGFGETQYF. Here the CDR3 DNA reads TGCGCCAGCAGCCTAGGGACAGGGTTCGGAGAGACCCAGTACTTC.